The next 21 T cell receptor beta chains were all read from a single sample in a study of identical twins (dated by TCRdb to 2015 to 2016). Library generation was performed with 5' RACE. Instrument on record: Illumina HiSeq 2000. TCRdb reanalyzed the raw reads on its own, using fastp at Q25 for trimming and MiXCR for clone calling, and kept in-frame beta chains. Every CDR3 protein is listed once, alongside the most common genes and DNA of its rows. Here the sample has a few hundred thousand distinct CDR3 sequences; approximately 17% occur a single time. Approximately 12% of the sample rests with the top ten. Sequencing input: naive T cells sorted from blood. The sample's cell subset or site label, in plain terms: cells isolated with a human naive T-cell isolation kit. The receptors come from a man aged 50 to 60 in good health.

This clonotype occurred many times. The V gene is TRBV13, the J gene TRBJ1-2; maybe TRBD1 (5 bases). The V gene lost 5 bases and the J gene lost 4 bases, with 20 bases spanning the gap. The V gene's germline CDR1 is PRHDT and CDR2 FYEKMQ (reference sequence). The CDR3 extends over 16 amino acids. The CDR3 loop reads CASSSRDGPSPYGYTF. The CDR3 DNA reads as TGTGCCAGCAGCAGCCGGGACGGGCCTTCCCCCTATGGCTACACCTTC.

This clonotype occurred a few times. The rearrangement uses TRBV20-1 and TRBJ2-2; 7 nucleotides agree with TRBD1. The CDR3 runs 16 residues. Germline lookup yields CDR1 DFQATT and CDR2 SNEGSKA (reference sequence). V shed 3 bases and J 3 bases; nucleotides not matched to a gene: 10. The CDR3 is CSASGSGGHYTGELFF. The CDR3 DNA is TGCAGTGCTAGTGGCTCAGGGGGACACTACACCGGGGAGCTGTTTTTT.

The chain uses TRBV6-2 or TRBV6-3 and TRBJ2-5; D call uncertain. The length of the CDR3 is 13 residues. The V end lost 5 bases, the J end lost 4 bases, and 11 bases lay between the germline ends. Germline assignment: CDR1 MNHEY and CDR2 SVGEGT. CDR3 sequence: CASSTPPAETQYF. In DNA, the CDR3 is TGTGCCAGCAGTACCCCACCGGCAGAGACCCAGTACTTC.

The genes are TRBV7-9 and TRBJ2-7, with D possibly TRBD1 on 6 matching bases. Germline V gene lookup returns CDR1 SEHNR and CDR2 FQNEAQ (reference sequence). The CDR3 is 13 amino acids. The V end lost 11 bases, the J end lost 6 bases, and 20 bases lay between the germline ends. CDR3 bases: TGTGCCGGGCGACAGGACCCAGCACGCGAGCAGTACTTC. Translated, it gives CAGRQDPAREQYF.

This clonotype showed up just a few times. The chain carries TRBV29-1 and TRBJ2-3, with D hard to call. CDR3 length equals 13 residues. CDR1 and CDR2 from the germline V gene are SQVTM and ANQGSEA. V gave up 2 bases and J gave up 1 base, with 7 bases separating them. CDR3 protein: CSVESTGTDTQYF. The CDR3 DNA is TGCAGCGTTGAAAGTACCGGCACAGATACGCAGTATTTT.

This clonotype was detected only a few times. The chain couples TRBV4-2 to TRBJ1-3; TRBD1 is a possible D gene (5 bases). The CDR3 length is 16 residues. V gave up 0 bases and J gave up 1 base, with 10 bases separating them. CDR1 is LGHNA, CDR2 YNFKEQ, per germline. CDR3 loop: CASSQDRVGSGNTIYF. The DNA for the CDR3 is TGTGCCAGCAGCCAAGACAGGGTGGGTTCTGGAAACACCATATATTTT.

This clonotype appeared a few times. V gene TRBV5-1 combines with J gene TRBJ2-3; 8 nucleotides match TRBD1. There are 14 residues in the CDR3. The V and J ends lost 3 bases and 6 bases, in that order; junction bases with no gene match: 6. Germline loops: CDR1 SGHRS, CDR2 YFSETQ. The CDR3 is CASSSGQGVDTQYF. The DNA of the CDR3 is TGCGCCAGCAGCTCCGGACAGGGAGTCGATACGCAGTATTTT.

This clonotype was observed a few times. This rearrangement joins TRBV4-1 to TRBJ1-2; 7 nucleotides match TRBD1. Germline CDR1 MGHRA, CDR2 YSYEKL. The CDR3 has 15 residues. V was clipped by 4 bases and J by 0 bases; unmatched bases: 5. The CDR3 nucleotides are TGCGCCAGCAGCCGAGAAGGACAGGCTAACTATGGCTACACCTTC. Translating gives CASSREGQANYGYTF.

This clonotype has only a few counts. This chain joins TRBV7-2 and TRBJ1-2; no firm D call. CDR1 is SGHTA and CDR2 is FQGNSA in the germline V gene. The CDR3 totals 14 residues. V was clipped by 5 bases and J by 8 bases, with 18 bases between them. CDR3 DNA sequence: TGTGCCAGCAGCGCCGCATTTCAGGATCGGGGCTACACCTTC. This sequence encodes CASSAAFQDRGYTF.

The chain recombines TRBV27 with TRBJ2-2; no clear D. The CDR3 is 18 residues long. From germline, CDR1 is MNHEY and CDR2 SMNVEV (reference sequence). V lost 2 bases and J lost 3, with 19 bases in between. CDR3: CASSLLGRSRSDTGELFF. In nucleotides, the CDR3 is TGTGCCAGCAGTTTACTCGGCCGCAGTAGATCGGACACCGGGGAGCTGTTTTTT.

The chain couples TRBV28 to TRBJ2-7, with D uncertain. There are 13 residues in the CDR3. V was shortened by 8 bases and J by 2 bases, with 13 bases between the two germline ends. Germline values: CDR1 MDHEN, CDR2 SYDVKM. The CDR3: CASQSSPTYEQYF. The CDR3 region has the DNA TGTGCCAGCCAGAGCAGCCCGACCTACGAGCAGTACTTC.

The chain joins TRBV7-9 to TRBJ2-7; the match to TRBD1 covers 9 bases. CDR1 SEHNR and CDR2 FQNEAQ come from the germline V gene (reference sequence). Unmatched junction bases numbered 9, after V lost 1 base and J lost 2 bases. This CDR3 is built from 17 residues. This CDR3 reads CASSLVPGQGFPYEQYF. DNA for the CDR3: TGTGCCAGCAGCTTAGTACCGGGACAGGGTTTTCCCTACGAGCAGTACTTC.

This clonotype has a count of ten or more. This chain joins TRBV6-2 or TRBV6-3 and TRBJ2-7; possibly TRBD2 for D (6 bases). Trimming removed 5 bases from V and 6 bases from J, with 14 bases in between. This CDR3 is built from 13 residues. CDR1 and CDR2 (germline): MNHEY, SVGEGT. The CDR3 bases are TGTGCCAGCAGTCAAAGTAGGAGGGGCGAGCAGTACTTC. Its protein product is CASSQSRRGEQYF.

This clonotype was counted at least ten times. This rearrangement joins TRBV19 to TRBJ2-3; TRBD1 agrees at 7 bases. Trimming cost V 3 bases and J 3 bases; bases outside gene matches: 3. This CDR3 contains 14 residues. CDR1 LNHDA and CDR2 SQIVND come from the germline V gene (reference sequence). CDR3 loop: CASSIGQATDTQYF. CDR3 bases: TGTGCCAGTAGTATCGGACAGGCGACAGATACGCAGTATTTT.

Of note for this clonotype: The junction departs from the called germline gene at one end, perhaps through a read error. The DNA for the CDR3 is TGTGCCAGCAGTTACTCCTGGACAGGTTGGGGAGAGACCCAGAACTTC. Amino acid sequence: CASSYSWTGWGETQNF. This rearrangement joins TRBV6-5 to TRBJ2-5; 7 positions agree with TRBD1. Germline V gene data show CDR1 as MNHEY and CDR2 as SVGAGI. The CDR3 covers 16 residues.

The chain combines TRBV5-5 with TRBJ2-3; maybe TRBD1 (5 bases). This CDR3 has 18 residues. The V gene's germline CDR1 is SGHKS and CDR2 YYEKEE (reference sequence). V was trimmed by 4 bases and J by 2 bases, leaving 23 bases between them. The CDR3 region has the DNA TGTGCCAGCAGCCTGGACCTAAACAGCAGGGTCTTCACAGATACGCAGTATTTT. Translated: CASSLDLNSRVFTDTQYF.

This clonotype was seen ten or more times. J is TRBJ2-2 and V is TRBV6-2 or TRBV6-3; the match to TRBD1 covers 7 bases. With 1 base clipped from V and 4 bases from J, the junction kept 3 bases outside the gene matches. Germline CDR1 is MNHEY and CDR2 is SVGEGT. This CDR3 has 15 amino acids. CDR3 sequence (DNA): TGTGCCAGCAGTTACTTTGCAGGGGGCACCGGGGAGCTGTTTTTT. It translates to CASSYFAGGTGELFF.

The chain employs TRBV6-2 or TRBV6-3 and TRBJ2-1; D perhaps matches TRBD1 (6 bases). The CDR3 contains 14 residues. CDR1 MNHEY and CDR2 SVGEGT come from the germline V gene. The V end lost 9 bases, the J end lost 2 bases, and 14 bases lay between the germline ends. This CDR3 is CASGGSSAYNEQFF. Here the CDR3 DNA reads TGTGCCAGTGGGGGCAGCTCTGCCTACAATGAGCAGTTCTTC.

This clonotype was observed at least ten times. The gene calls are TRBV20-1 and TRBJ1-1, with TRBD1 as a possible D gene (6 bases). V was cut by 5 bases and J by 6 bases, with 16 bases left in between. The CDR3 runs 13 residues. Germline CDR1 and CDR2: DFQATT and SNEGSKA (reference sequence). DNA of the CDR3: TGCAGTGCTGGGGACAACTACCCGGCTGAAGCTTTCTTT. It yields the protein CSAGDNYPAEAFF.

This clonotype was observed many times. The V gene is TRBV14, the J gene TRBJ2-7, with 9 positions matching TRBD1. CDR1 SGHDN and CDR2 FVKESK come from the germline V gene. The V segment lost 3 bases and the J segment 3 bases; nucleotides outside the gene matches: 3. The CDR3 loop spans 14 amino acids. The CDR3 DNA follows: TGTGCCAGCAGCCAGGGACAGGGACGCTACGAGCAGTACTTC. This encodes CASSQGQGRYEQYF. Together with reference TRBV14 and TRBJ2-7, the CDR3 gives the full variable domain: EAGVTQFPSHSVIEKGQTVTLRCDPISGHDNLYWYRRVMGKEIKFLLHFVKESKQDESGMPNNRFLAERTGGTYSTLKVQPAELEDSGVYFCASSQGQGRYEQYFGPGTRLTVT.

The gene calls are TRBV5-6 and TRBJ2-2; 8 bases fit TRBD1. V was pared by 5 bases and J by 1 base, with 4 bases of the junction left unmatched. The CDR3 spans 15 residues. CDR1 SGHDT and CDR2 YYEEEE come from the germline V gene. CDR3 loop: CASSWDRRNTGELFF. In DNA, the CDR3 is TGTGCCAGCAGTTGGGACAGGAGGAACACCGGGGAGCTGTTTTTT.